Each of the 29 T cell receptor beta chains below was sequenced from the same sample in a study of T-cell memory formation after mild COVID-19. TCRdb analysed the 5' RACE reads with MiXCR anew, one entry per CDR3 protein. Of hundreds of thousands of distinct CDR3 sequences listed, about a fifth are singletons. Source material: PBMCs or a T cell subset sorted from them (not recorded which). Every receptor here comes from an adult woman who had mild COVID-19 (a few samples of this study predate the infection). Cell type and time point are not known.

The genes are TRBV19 and TRBJ2-7; tentative D call: TRBD1 (6 bases). Trimming pared 5 bases from V and 5 bases from J, leaving 13 bases between. The germline V gene encodes CDR1 LNHDA and CDR2 SQIVND (reference sequence). The CDR3 runs 13 residues. CDR3 amino acids: CASSSRRGHEQYF. CDR3 bases: TGTGCCAGTAGTTCCCGCAGGGGTCACGAGCAGTACTTC.

The chain links TRBV24-1 to TRBJ2-7; 8 bases fit TRBD2. Germline CDR1 is KGHDR and CDR2 is SFDVKD. J lost 7 bases, V lost 3 bases, and 4 bases had no gene match. The CDR3 consists of 13 residues. CDR3 sequence: CATSDHRGGEQYF. Here the CDR3 DNA reads TGTGCCACCAGTGATCATCGGGGGGGAGAGCAGTACTTC.

This clonotype was found many times. V and J are TRBV24-1 and TRBJ2-5; 7 nucleotides match TRBD1. Trimming took 4 bases from V and 3 from J; bases not matched to a gene: 13. The CDR3 has 17 residues. CDR1 and CDR2 (germline): KGHDR, SFDVKD. The CDR3 bases are TGTGCCACCAGTGACCGTGGACCGGGACAGTGGGAAGAGACCCAGTACTTC. Its protein product is CATSDRGPGQWEETQYF.

This clonotype was picked up a small number of times. This chain connects TRBV6-2 or TRBV6-3 to TRBJ1-2; 10 bases line up with TRBD1. Germline CDR1 reads MNHEY; CDR2 reads SVGEGT. The CDR3 contains 16 residues. V trimming: 6 bases; J trimming: 0 bases; junction bases outside the gene matches: 7. This chain's CDR3 is CASRPDRGSSNYGYTF. In DNA, the CDR3 is TGTGCCAGCAGACCGGACAGGGGGAGTTCTAACTATGGCTACACCTTC.

The chain couples TRBV10-3 to TRBJ2-7; TRBD2 matches 12 bases. The ends lost 5 bases at V and 6 bases at J; junction bases unmatched: 8. The CDR3 consists of 15 residues. CDR1 and CDR2 from the germline V gene are ENHRY and SYGVKD. The CDR3 DNA reads TGTGCCATCAGTCAGCCACTAGCGGGAGGTGGCGAGCAGTACTTC. Its translation: CAISQPLAGGGEQYF.

This chain uses TRBV5-1 with TRBJ2-7, with 8 nucleotides matching TRBD2. The CDR3 has 15 residues. Germline assignment: CDR1 SGHRS and CDR2 YFSETQ. The junction had 5 bases not matched to a gene; V was cut back by 0 bases and J by 3 bases. CDR3 sequence reads: CASSLVSSGGYEQYF. For the CDR3, the DNA is TGCGCCAGCAGCTTGGTGTCCAGCGGGGGCTACGAGCAGTACTTC.

V is TRBV4-1 and J is TRBJ2-7; 7 bases agree with TRBD1. Germline loops: CDR1 MGHRA, CDR2 YSYEKL. V lost 4 bases and J lost 5; bases outside the gene matches: 5. CDR3 length equals 13 residues. CDR3 in DNA: TGCGCCAGCAGCCTCCCGACAGGGAACGAGCAGTACTTC. The encoded protein is CASSLPTGNEQYF.

This chain links TRBV19 with TRBJ1-1; D ambiguous. CDR3 length: 14 amino acids. The germline gives CDR1 LNHDA, CDR2 SQIVND (reference sequence). V lost 3 bases to trimming and J lost 2 bases, with 10 bases between them. CDR3 in amino acids: CASSIGETNTEAFF. DNA for the CDR3: TGTGCCAGTAGTATCGGGGAGACCAACACTGAAGCTTTCTTT.

At least ten counts were recorded for this clonotype. The chain carries TRBV18 and TRBJ1-1; possibly TRBD1 for D (6 bases). From germline, CDR1 is KGHSH and CDR2 LQKENI. V was shortened by 5 bases and J by 1 base, with 8 bases between the two germline ends. The CDR3 length is 13 residues. CDR3 protein: CASSGQPNTEAFF. CDR3 DNA sequence: TGTGCCAGCTCAGGACAGCCGAACACTGAAGCTTTCTTT. The complete variable domain, with remaining parts taken from reference TRBV18 and TRBJ1-1, reads NAGVMQNPRHLVRRRGQEARLRCSPMKGHSHVYWYRQLPEEGLKFMVYLQKENIIDESGMPKERFSAEFPKEGPSILRIQQVVRGDSAAYFCASSGQPNTEAFFGQGTRLTVV.

This clonotype was detected only a few times. The chain links TRBV13 to TRBJ2-4; a weak D match, TRBD2 (6 bases). V lost 5 bases and J lost 7, with 21 bases in between. CDR1 and CDR2 from the germline V gene are PRHDT and FYEKMQ (reference sequence). This CDR3 is built from 16 residues. In DNA form, the CDR3 reads TGTGCCAGCAGCCCCAGTAGCGGCAGGCACGGGAACATTCAGTACTTC. The encoded protein is CASSPSSGRHGNIQYF.

This chain uses TRBV19 with TRBJ1-4; 7 nucleotides match TRBD1. This CDR3 has 14 residues. The junction had 8 bases not matched to a gene; V was cut back by 5 bases and J by 8 bases. Germline values: CDR1 LNHDA, CDR2 SQIVND (reference sequence). This chain's CDR3 is CASSSSGGREKLFF. CDR3 DNA sequence: TGTGCCAGTAGTTCCTCAGGGGGTCGGGAAAAACTGTTTTTT.

This clonotype came up many times. J is TRBJ2-3 and V is TRBV7-2, with 7 bases fitting TRBD2. From germline, CDR1 is SGHTA and CDR2 FQGNSA. This CDR3 contains 15 residues. V shed 0 bases, J shed 5 bases, and the junction held 5 bases outside the gene matches. CDR3 amino acids: CASSLAGGRGDTQYF. The CDR3 DNA reads TGTGCCAGCAGCTTAGCCGGCGGGAGAGGAGATACGCAGTATTTT.

The chain joins TRBV7-9 to TRBJ2-1; 10 bases line up with TRBD1. The CDR3 length is 16 residues. The J segment lost 4 bases and the V segment lost 2 bases, leaving 5 bases of the junction unmatched. Per germline, CDR1 SEHNR and CDR2 FQNEAQ (reference sequence). The CDR3 loop is CASSLPTGGGYNEQFF. Here the CDR3 DNA reads TGTGCCAGCAGCTTACCGACAGGGGGCGGGTACAATGAGCAGTTCTTC. The full variable domain, its missing parts supplied by reference TRBV7-9 and TRBJ2-1, is DTGVSQNPRHKITKRGQNVTFRCDPISEHNRLYWYRQTLGQGPEFLTYFQNEAQLEKSRLLSDRFSAERPKGSFSTLEIQRTEQGDSAMYLCASSLPTGGGYNEQFFGPGTRLTVL.

This chain links TRBV3-1 with TRBJ1-6; D may be TRBD1 (6 bases). Per the germline V gene, CDR1 is LGHDT and CDR2 is YNNKEL (reference sequence). Trimming removed 7 bases from V and 4 bases from J, with 11 bases in between. The length of the CDR3 is 14 residues. The CDR3 DNA reads TGTGCCAGCAAAAAGGGGGGGTATAATTCACCCCTCCACTTT. This codes for CASKKGGYNSPLHF.

In its sample, this clonotype was seen a few times. The chain uses TRBV12-3 or TRBV12-4 and TRBJ1-2; D unresolved. This CDR3 is built from 13 residues. V lost 4 bases and J 8 bases, leaving 14 bases between the germline ends. The chain's CDR3 is CASSSQPRTGYTF. CDR3 nucleotides: TGTGCCAGCAGTTCACAGCCCAGGACCGGCTACACCTTC.

The chain is built from TRBV18 and TRBJ2-1; TRBD2 might be the D (7 bases). The CDR3 consists of 16 residues. V was pared by 0 bases and J by 6 bases, with 15 bases between. The germline gives CDR1 KGHSH, CDR2 LQKENI. The CDR3 loop reads CASSPPGGLRGNEQFF. The CDR3 DNA reads as TGTGCCAGCTCACCACCGGGGGGGCTAAGGGGCAATGAGCAGTTCTTC.

This clonotype was observed many times. The chain recombines TRBV7-3 with TRBJ2-3, with 10 bases aligning to TRBD2. Germline CDR1 reads SGHTA; CDR2 reads FQGTGA. V shed 2 bases, J shed 2 bases, and the junction held 1 base outside the gene matches. The CDR3 contains 15 residues. Here the CDR3 DNA reads TGTGCCAGCAGCTTACTAGCGGGAGTCACAGATACGCAGTATTTT. Amino acids: CASSLLAGVTDTQYF.

This clonotype was counted a few times. This chain uses TRBV3-1 with TRBJ2-5; 14 bases map to TRBD2. CDR1 and CDR2 from the germline V gene are LGHDT and YNNKEL (reference sequence). V lost 1 base, J lost 9 bases, and 10 bases stayed unmatched. The CDR3 has 17 residues. In nucleotides, the CDR3 is TGTGCCAGCAGCCAAGTCGGGACTAGCGGGAGTAGGCAAGCCCAGTACTTC. It codes for CASSQVGTSGSRQAQYF.

This clonotype has a handful of counts. This chain links TRBV11-3 with TRBJ2-7, with D hard to call. Germline CDR1 is SGHNT and CDR2 is YENEEA. The length of the CDR3 is 14 residues. Trimming removed 2 bases from V and 2 bases from J, with 10 bases in between. The CDR3 sequence is CASSLTRSTYEQYF. The CDR3 nucleotides read TGTGCCAGCAGCTTAACACGGAGCACCTACGAGCAGTACTTC.

The gene calls are TRBV20-1 and TRBJ2-7; D possibly corresponds to TRBD2 (5 bases). Germline CDR1 DFQATT, CDR2 SNEGSKA (reference sequence). V gave up 5 bases and J gave up 0 bases, with 11 bases separating them. The CDR3 extends over 13 amino acids. In DNA form, the CDR3 reads TGCAGTGCTGCGGGTTTAAGCTCCTACGAGCAGTACTTC. Its protein is CSAAGLSSYEQYF.

This chain connects TRBV5-4 to TRBJ2-5; a possible D gene is TRBD2 (5 bases). This CDR3 contains 14 residues. V gave up 1 base and J gave up 1 base, with 8 bases separating them. The germline V gene has CDR1 SGHNT and CDR2 YYREEE (reference sequence). The CDR3 protein is CASSLSTSQETQYF. CDR3 DNA: TGTGCCAGCAGCTTGTCTACTAGCCAAGAGACCCAGTACTTC.

The chain uses TRBV7-9 and TRBJ2-4, with D possibly TRBD1 on 7 matching bases. Trimming shortened V by 1 base and J by 16 bases, and 17 bases separated the two germline ends. Germline CDR1 reads SEHNR; CDR2 reads FQNEAQ (reference sequence). The CDR3 length is 13 residues. The CDR3 here is CASSLGRDSMEYF. The CDR3 DNA reads as TGTGCCAGCAGCTTAGGGAGGGACAGTATGGAATACTTC.

This clonotype has more than one count but fewer than ten. The J gene is TRBJ2-7, the V gene TRBV5-1; 8 nucleotides align to TRBD2. Trimming at V came to 3 bases and at J to 2 bases, leaving 7 bases not matched to a gene. The germline V gene encodes CDR1 SGHRS and CDR2 YFSETQ. The CDR3 covers 15 residues. This CDR3 is CASSWGSGTTYEQYF. The CDR3 bases are TGCGCCAGCAGCTGGGGTAGCGGGACCACCTACGAGCAGTACTTC.

The gene calls are TRBV20-1 and TRBJ2-1, with 7 bases fitting TRBD1. The ends lost 1 base at V and 0 bases at J; junction bases unmatched: 3. This CDR3 has 15 residues. Germline V gene data show CDR1 as DFQATT and CDR2 as SNEGSKA (reference sequence). CDR3 residues: CSARGDSSSYNEQFF. The CDR3 nucleotides are TGCAGTGCTAGAGGGGACAGCAGCTCCTACAATGAGCAGTTCTTC.

V and J are TRBV18 and TRBJ1-1; D not certain. The CDR3 extends over 16 amino acids. V was shortened by 3 bases and J by 0 bases, with 14 bases between the two germline ends. CDR1 is KGHSH and CDR2 is LQKENI in the germline V gene. CDR3 sequence reads: CASSPLGLAVNTEAFF. The CDR3 bases are TGTGCCAGCTCACCTCTTGGGCTTGCCGTGAACACTGAAGCTTTCTTT.

The chain employs TRBV5-1 and TRBJ2-1; D is possibly TRBD1 (6 bases). Trimming took 4 bases from V and 8 from J, leaving 16 bases between them. CDR1 and CDR2 from the germline V gene are SGHRS and YFSETQ. CDR3 length: 14 residues. This CDR3 reads CASSVGQPHDEQFF. DNA for the CDR3: TGCGCCAGCAGCGTCGGACAGCCGCATGATGAGCAGTTCTTC.

This clonotype was seen a handful of times. This chain joins TRBV19 and TRBJ2-1; no firm D call. The CDR3 consists of 14 residues. CDR1 LNHDA and CDR2 SQIVND come from the germline V gene (reference sequence). Trimming cost V 7 bases and J 0 bases, with 10 bases left between them. The DNA of the CDR3 is TGTGCCAGTAACGCAGGCTTCTCCTACAATGAGCAGTTCTTC. As protein: CASNAGFSYNEQFF.

This clonotype was detected a few times. The chain has TRBV20-1 and TRBJ2-1; tentative D call: TRBD2 (6 bases). Per germline, CDR1 DFQATT and CDR2 SNEGSKA (reference sequence). The CDR3 is made up of 13 amino acids. V lost 6 bases and J lost 4, with 13 bases in between. The CDR3, as DNA: TGCAGTGCGCCGGGACTGGTTTACAATGAGCAGTTCTTC. Translating gives CSAPGLVYNEQFF.

The chain recombines TRBV29-1 with TRBJ2-3; 10 bases map to TRBD2. Per the germline V gene, CDR1 is SQVTM and CDR2 is ANQGSEA. Losses at the gene ends were 2 bases for V and 3 bases for J; bases not matched to a gene: 17. The CDR3 loop spans 19 amino acids. CDR3: CSVELSGLAETPKTDTQYF. The CDR3 nucleotides are TGCAGCGTTGAACTATCTGGACTAGCGGAAACACCGAAGACAGATACGCAGTATTTT.